The 8 T cell receptor beta chains given below trace back to one sample, sequenced in a study of Graves' ophthalmopathy and Graves' hyperthyroidism. Beta-chain TCR CDR3 regions were amplified from RNA transcripts. The authors performed first-round RT-PCR with HTBI primers and then a second-round multiplex PCR. TCRdb processed the multiplex PCR reads anew with MiXCR; each CDR3 protein has one entry. The sample contains hundreds of thousands of distinct CDR3 sequences, roughly 20% of which appear only once. Sequenced: peripheral blood. The origin of the receptors is a woman under 30 with stable Graves' hyperthyroidism. Some clones in this sample may be carry-over from other donors' samples.

There are many counts of this clonotype. The chain couples TRBV5-1 to TRBJ2-7; possible D gene TRBD1, 5 bases. V was shortened by 4 bases and J by 6 bases, with 14 bases between the two germline ends. The CDR3 sequence is 13 residues long. Germline CDR1 SGHRS, CDR2 YFSETQ. The CDR3 sequence is CASSPETVVEQYF. CDR3 DNA: TGCGCCAGCAGCCCGGAGACAGTTGTCGAGCAGTACTTC. Variable domain in full (rest from reference TRBV5-1 and TRBJ2-7): KAGVTQTPRYLIKTRGQQVTLSCSPISGHRSVSWYQQTPGQGLQFLFEYFSETQRNKGNFPGRFSGRQFSNSRSEMNVSTLELGDSALYLCASSPETVVEQYFGPGTRLTVT.

This clonotype was found many times. The chain uses TRBV20-1 and TRBJ1-2, with TRBD1 matching 10 bases. The CDR3 sequence is 15 residues long. Germline V gene lookup returns CDR1 DFQATT and CDR2 SNEGSKA (reference sequence). With 5 bases clipped from V and 5 bases from J, the junction kept 11 bases outside the gene matches. CDR3 loop: CSASAGTGVSYGYTF. The CDR3, as DNA: TGCAGTGCTTCAGCAGGGACAGGGGTCTCGTATGGCTACACCTTC.

This clonotype occurred many times. This CDR3 reads CSASPLRGAGELFF. CDR3 coding DNA: TGCAGTGCTAGTCCGCTGCGGGGAGCCGGGGAGCTGTTTTTT. V and J are TRBV20-1 and TRBJ2-2; possibly TRBD2 for D (6 bases). V was trimmed by 3 bases and J by 6 bases, leaving 14 bases between them. CDR1 DFQATT and CDR2 SNEGSKA come from the germline V gene (reference sequence). The CDR3 is made up of 14 amino acids.

The chain combines TRBV9 with TRBJ2-7; 7 positions agree with TRBD2. V was clipped by 3 bases and J by 4 bases; unmatched bases: 7. Germline lookup yields CDR1 SGDLS and CDR2 YYNGEE. The CDR3 contains 14 residues. CDR3 region: CASSARDYDYEQYF. In DNA form, the CDR3 reads TGTGCCAGCAGCGCGAGGGACTACGATTACGAGCAGTACTTC.

A word on this clonotype: Since the CDR3 does not end with the conserved phenylalanine or tryptophan, this likely comes from a read error. J is TRBJ1-5 and V is TRBV20-1; TRBD1 agrees at 9 bases. The CDR3 is made up of 11 amino acids. Germline loops: CDR1 DFQATT, CDR2 SNEGSKA (reference sequence). This chain's CDR3 is CSAGQGWPQHY. CDR3 nucleotide sequence: TGCAGCGCTGGACAGGGGTGGCCCCAGCATTAT.

With respect to this clonotype: One base away lies a much larger clone, so this may be a sequencing read error. The chain couples TRBV20-1 to TRBJ1-3, with TRBD1 matching 12 bases. CDR1 is DFQATT and CDR2 is SNEGSKA in the germline V gene (reference sequence). The CDR3 sequence is 20 residues long. V was pared by 1 base and J by 3 bases, with 16 bases of the junction left unmatched. CDR3 amino acids: CSARGPTRWDRGRIGNTIYF. Here the CDR3 DNA reads TGCAGTGCTAGAGGACCTACACGCTGGGACAGGGGGCGGATTGGAAACACCATATATTTT.

This clonotype was detected many times. V usage is TRBV7-2 and J usage is TRBJ1-1, with D perhaps TRBD1 (5 bases). V dropped 5 bases and J dropped 4 bases, with 11 bases sitting between them. Germline V CDR1 and CDR2: SGHTA, FQGNSA. There are 13 residues in the CDR3. In nucleotides, the CDR3 is TGTGCCAGCAGCCCTTGGGGGGGCACTGAAGCTTTCTTT. Amino acids: CASSPWGGTEAFF.

Here the CDR3 reads CASSHPTGYTEAFF. The DNA for the CDR3 is TGTGCCAGCAGCCATCCGACAGGGTACACTGAAGCTTTCTTT. The rearrangement links TRBV7-2 to TRBJ1-1; 7 bases align to TRBD1. With 5 bases clipped from V and 3 bases from J, the junction kept 6 bases outside the gene matches. The germline V gene encodes CDR1 SGHTA and CDR2 FQGNSA. The CDR3 sequence is 14 residues long.